This T cell receptor beta chain was sequenced in a study of early stage breast cancer tumors. Only in-frame clones appear in the TCRdb table, and some are missing; sequencing was by immunoSEQ multiplex PCR. The sample includes about 58,000 clones, around 80% seen only once; the top ten take roughly 3.5%. J gave up 4 bases and V 1 base, and 3 bases lay outside the gene matches. This CDR3 has 14 amino acids. Germline V gives CDR1 LNHNV, CDR2 YYDKDF (reference sequence). The material sequenced was blood. The V and J genes are TRBV15 and TRBJ2-5, with 7 bases that match TRBD2. The receptor's source is a person aged 25-39 years with breast cancer. DNA for the CDR3: TGTGCCACCAGCAGAGCGGGACTACGAGAGACCCAGTACTTC. Its translation is CATSRAGLRETQYF.